This T cell receptor (beta chain) was recovered during a study of response to subunit inactivated influenza vaccine. Using its own MiXCR run on the RT-PCR reads, TCRdb lists one record per CDR3 protein. The table has under 200,000 distinct CDR3 sequences, approximately 12% seen once. V lost 1 base and J 0 bases, leaving 10 bases between the germline ends. The CDR3 runs to 16 residues. The germline V gene has CDR1 LGHNA and CDR2 YSLEER. The sample was also reused in another study, on T cells expressing NK-cell markers. Per that paper: TCR beta libraries carry UMIs added by 5'RACE template switching.

The TCR originated in a man aged 45 to 65 who received an inactivated influenza vaccine. The V call is TRBV4-3, the J call TRBJ1-5; D is unresolved. This sample comprised CD8+ T cells sorted from PBMCs, obtained roughly 12 days after vaccination. Here the CDR3 DNA reads TGCGCCAGCAGCCAAGTTTGGCCGGATAGCAATCAGCCCCAGCATTTT. It specifies CASSQVWPDSNQPQHF.